The clone carrying this TCR beta chain occurred many times. CDR3 size: 14 residues. From germline, CDR1 is SGHTA and CDR2 FQGNSA. Trimming stripped 4 bases from V and 4 bases from J, with 11 bases between. Investigators excluded patients with uncontrolled infection, other autoimmune disease, pregnancy or lactation. TCR beta CDR3 regions were amplified from RNA. First-round RT-PCR targeting the TCR CDR3 was performed with the HTBI primer set. Via MiXCR, TCRdb re-called the multiplex PCR reads, giving one row per CDR3 protein. Among about 200,000 distinct CDR3 sequences listed, about a sixth were seen once. These data originate in a study of T cells in Graves' hyperthyroidism and ophthalmopathy. Study in general: Staff took peripheral blood when the initial diagnosis was made, before any treatment began.

V and J are TRBV7-2 and TRBJ2-1; D unresolved. This TCR was recovered from a woman aged 45-65 years with Graves' hyperthyroidism. Sample: blood. Here the CDR3 reads CASSSSLGYNEQFF. The CDR3, as DNA: TGTGCCAGCAGCTCCTCCCTGGGGTACAATGAGCAGTTCTTC.